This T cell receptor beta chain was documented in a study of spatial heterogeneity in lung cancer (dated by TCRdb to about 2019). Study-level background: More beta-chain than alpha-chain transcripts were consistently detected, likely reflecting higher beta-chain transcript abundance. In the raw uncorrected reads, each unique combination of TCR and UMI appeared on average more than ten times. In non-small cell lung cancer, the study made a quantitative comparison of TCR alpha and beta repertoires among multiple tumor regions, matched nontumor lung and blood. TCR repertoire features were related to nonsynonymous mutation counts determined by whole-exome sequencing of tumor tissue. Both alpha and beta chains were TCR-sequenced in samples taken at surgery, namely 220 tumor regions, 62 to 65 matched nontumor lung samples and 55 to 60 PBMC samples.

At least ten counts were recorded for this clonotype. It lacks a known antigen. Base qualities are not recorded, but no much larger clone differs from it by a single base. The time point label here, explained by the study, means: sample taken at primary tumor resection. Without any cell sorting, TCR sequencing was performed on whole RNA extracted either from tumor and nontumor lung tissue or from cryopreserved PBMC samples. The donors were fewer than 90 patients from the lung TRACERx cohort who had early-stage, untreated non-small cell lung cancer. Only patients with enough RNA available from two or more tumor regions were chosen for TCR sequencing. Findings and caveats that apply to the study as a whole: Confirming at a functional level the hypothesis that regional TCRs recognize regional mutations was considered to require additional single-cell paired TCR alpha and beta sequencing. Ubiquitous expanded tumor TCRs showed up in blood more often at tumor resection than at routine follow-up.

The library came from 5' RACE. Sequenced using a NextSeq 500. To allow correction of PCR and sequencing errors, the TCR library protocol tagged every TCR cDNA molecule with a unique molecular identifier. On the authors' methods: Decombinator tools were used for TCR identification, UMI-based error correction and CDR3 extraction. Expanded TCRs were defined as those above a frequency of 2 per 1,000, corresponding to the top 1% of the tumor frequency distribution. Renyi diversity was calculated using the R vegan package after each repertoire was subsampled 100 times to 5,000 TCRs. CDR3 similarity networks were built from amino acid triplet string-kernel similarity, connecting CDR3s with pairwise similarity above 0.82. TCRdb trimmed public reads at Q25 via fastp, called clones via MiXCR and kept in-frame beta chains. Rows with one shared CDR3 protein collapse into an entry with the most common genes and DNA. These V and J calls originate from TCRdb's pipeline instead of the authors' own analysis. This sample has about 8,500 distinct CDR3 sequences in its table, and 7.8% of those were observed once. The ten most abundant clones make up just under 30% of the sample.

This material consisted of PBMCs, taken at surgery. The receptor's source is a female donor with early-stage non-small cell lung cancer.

The CDR3 has the sequence CASSLGLAVNTGELFF. The DNA sequence is as follows: TGTGCCAGCAGTTTAGGGCTAGCGGTTAACACCGGGGAGCTGTTTTTT. The sequence joins TRBV27 to TRBJ2-2, and 7 bases in between align with TRBD2. Inclusive of the bounding cysteine and phenylalanine, the CDR3 is 16 residues long. The read is trimmed to its CDR3 DNA, 48 bases read in frame from base 1. Ends trimmed: V by 2 bases, J by 2 bases; bases unmatched to a gene: 5. From a lookup of the germline V gene (reference sequence), CDR1 and CDR2 are MNHEY and SMNVEV.